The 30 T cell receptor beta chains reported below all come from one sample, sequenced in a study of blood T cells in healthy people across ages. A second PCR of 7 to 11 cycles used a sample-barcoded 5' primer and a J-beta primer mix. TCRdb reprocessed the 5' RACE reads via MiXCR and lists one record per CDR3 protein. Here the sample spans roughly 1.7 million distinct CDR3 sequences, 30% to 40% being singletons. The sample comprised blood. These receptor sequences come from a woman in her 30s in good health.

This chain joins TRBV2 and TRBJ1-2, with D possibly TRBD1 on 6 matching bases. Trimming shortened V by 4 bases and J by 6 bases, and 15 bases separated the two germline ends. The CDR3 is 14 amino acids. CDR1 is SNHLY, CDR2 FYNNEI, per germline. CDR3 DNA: TGTGCCAGCAGTGTCTCTCGGGGGGGCGATGGCTACACCTTC. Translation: CASSVSRGGDGYTF. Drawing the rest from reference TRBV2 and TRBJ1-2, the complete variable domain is EPEVTQTPSHQVTQMGQEVILRCVPISNHLYFYWYRQILGQKVEFLVSFYNNEISEKSEIFDDQFSVERPDGSNFTLKIRSTKLEDSAMYFCASSVSRGGDGYTFGSGTRLTVV.

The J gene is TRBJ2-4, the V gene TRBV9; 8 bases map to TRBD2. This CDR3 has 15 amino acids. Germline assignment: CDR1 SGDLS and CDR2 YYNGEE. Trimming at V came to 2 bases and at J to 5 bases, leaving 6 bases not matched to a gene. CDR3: CASSVGGLVENIQYF. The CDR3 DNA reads TGTGCCAGCAGCGTTGGGGGACTAGTCGAAAACATTCAGTACTTC.

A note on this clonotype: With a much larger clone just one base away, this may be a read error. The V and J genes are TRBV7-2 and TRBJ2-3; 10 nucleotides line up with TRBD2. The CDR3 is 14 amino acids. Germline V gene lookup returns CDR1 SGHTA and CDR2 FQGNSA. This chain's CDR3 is CACSFQTSGDTQYF. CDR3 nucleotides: TGTGCCTGCAGCTTCCAGACTAGCGGGGATACGCAGTATTTT.

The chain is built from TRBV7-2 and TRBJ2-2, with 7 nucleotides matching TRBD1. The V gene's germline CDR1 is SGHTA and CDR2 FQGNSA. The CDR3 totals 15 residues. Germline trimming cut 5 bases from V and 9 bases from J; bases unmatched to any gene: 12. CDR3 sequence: CASSLSGTVPRELFF. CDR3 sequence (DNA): TGTGCCAGCAGCCTCTCCGGGACAGTGCCTCGGGAGCTGTTTTTT.

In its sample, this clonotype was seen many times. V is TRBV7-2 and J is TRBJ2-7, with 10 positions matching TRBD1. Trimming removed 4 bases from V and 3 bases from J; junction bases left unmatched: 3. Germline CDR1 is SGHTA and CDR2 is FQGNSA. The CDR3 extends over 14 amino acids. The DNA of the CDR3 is TGTGCCAGCAGCTCAAGGACAGGGGGCTACGAGCAGTACTTC. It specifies CASSSRTGGYEQYF.

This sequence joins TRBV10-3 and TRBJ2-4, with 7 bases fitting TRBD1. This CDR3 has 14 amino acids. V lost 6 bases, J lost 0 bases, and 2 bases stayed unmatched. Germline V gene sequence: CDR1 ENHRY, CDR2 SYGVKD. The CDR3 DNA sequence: TGTGCCATCAGCACAGGGGCAGCCAAAAACATTCAGTACTTC. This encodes CAISTGAAKNIQYF.

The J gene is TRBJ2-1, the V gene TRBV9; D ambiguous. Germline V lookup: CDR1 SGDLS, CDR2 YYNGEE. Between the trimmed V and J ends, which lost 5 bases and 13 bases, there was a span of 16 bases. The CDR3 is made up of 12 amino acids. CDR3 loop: CASSGGYSPQFF. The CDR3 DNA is TGTGCCAGCAGTGGCGGATACAGCCCACAGTTCTTC.

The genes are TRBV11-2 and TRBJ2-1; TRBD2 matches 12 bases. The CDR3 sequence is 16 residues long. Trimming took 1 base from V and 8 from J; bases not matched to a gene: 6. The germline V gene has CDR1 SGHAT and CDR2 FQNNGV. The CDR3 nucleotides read TGTGCCAGCAGCTTAGGCCCGGGACTAGCGGGCCATGAGCAGTTCTTC. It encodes CASSLGPGLAGHEQFF.

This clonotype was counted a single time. DNA of the CDR3: TGTGCCAGCAGCCAAGTGGGTATTACGGGGGAGCAGTACTTC. Translating it yields CASSQVGITGEQYF. The rearrangement joins TRBV14 to TRBJ2-7; the D gene is possibly TRBD2 (5 bases). CDR1 SGHDN and CDR2 FVKESK come from the germline V gene. The CDR3 is made up of 14 amino acids. The V and J ends lost 1 base and 7 bases respectively, with 14 bases between them.

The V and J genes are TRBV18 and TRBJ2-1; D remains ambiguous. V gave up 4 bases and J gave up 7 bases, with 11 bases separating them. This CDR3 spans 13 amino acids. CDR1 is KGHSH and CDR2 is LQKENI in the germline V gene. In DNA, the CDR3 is TGTGCCAGCTCACTATTACTTGAGAATGAGCAGTTCTTC. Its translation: CASSLLLENEQFF.

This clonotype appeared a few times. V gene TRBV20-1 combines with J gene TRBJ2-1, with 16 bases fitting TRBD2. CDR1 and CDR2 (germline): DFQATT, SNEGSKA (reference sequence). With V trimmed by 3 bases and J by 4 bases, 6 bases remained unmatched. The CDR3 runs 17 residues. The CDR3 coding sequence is TGCAGTGCTAGGGGGACTAGCGGGAGGGCCGGGTACAATGAGCAGTTCTTC. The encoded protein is CSARGTSGRAGYNEQFF.

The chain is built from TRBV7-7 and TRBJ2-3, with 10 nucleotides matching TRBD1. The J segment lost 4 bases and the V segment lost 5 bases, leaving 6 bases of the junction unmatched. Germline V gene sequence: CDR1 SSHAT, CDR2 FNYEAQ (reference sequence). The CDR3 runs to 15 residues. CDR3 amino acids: CASSRGTGDADTQYF. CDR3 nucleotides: TGTGCCAGCAGCCGGGGGACAGGGGATGCAGATACGCAGTATTTT.

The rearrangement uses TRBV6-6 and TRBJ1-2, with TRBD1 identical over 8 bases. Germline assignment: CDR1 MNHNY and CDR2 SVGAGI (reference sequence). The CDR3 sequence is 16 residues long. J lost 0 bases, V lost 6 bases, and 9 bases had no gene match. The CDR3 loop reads CASRPTGGRANYGYTF. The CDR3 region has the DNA TGTGCCAGCAGACCCACAGGGGGGCGAGCTAACTATGGCTACACCTTC.

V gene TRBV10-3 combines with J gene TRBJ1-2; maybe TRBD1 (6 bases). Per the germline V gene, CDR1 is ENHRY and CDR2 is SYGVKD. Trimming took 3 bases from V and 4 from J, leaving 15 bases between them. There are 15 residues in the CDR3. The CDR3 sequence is CAISDKGGQTYGYTF. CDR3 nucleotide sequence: TGTGCCATCAGTGACAAGGGGGGCCAAACCTATGGCTACACCTTC.

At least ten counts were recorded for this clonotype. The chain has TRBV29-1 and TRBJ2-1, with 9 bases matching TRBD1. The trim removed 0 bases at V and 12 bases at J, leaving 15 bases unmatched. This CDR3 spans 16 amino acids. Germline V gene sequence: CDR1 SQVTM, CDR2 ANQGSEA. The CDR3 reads CSVEDNGDRGRRVQFF. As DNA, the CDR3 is TGCAGCGTTGAAGATAATGGAGACAGGGGGAGACGGGTGCAGTTCTTC.

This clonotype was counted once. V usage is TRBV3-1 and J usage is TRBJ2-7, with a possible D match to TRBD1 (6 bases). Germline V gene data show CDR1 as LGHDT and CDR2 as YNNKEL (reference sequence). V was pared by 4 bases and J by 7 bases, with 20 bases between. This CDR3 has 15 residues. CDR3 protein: CASSPSIQGNNEQYF. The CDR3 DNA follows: TGTGCCAGCAGCCCCTCTATCCAGGGGAACAATGAGCAGTACTTC.

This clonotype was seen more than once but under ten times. CDR3 sequence reads: CASSLITDSYNEQFF. The CDR3 nucleotides read TGCGCCAGCAGCTTGATCACGGACAGTTACAATGAGCAGTTCTTC. V and J are TRBV5-1 and TRBJ2-1; a possible D gene is TRBD1 (6 bases). This CDR3 region has 15 residues. Germline CDR1 reads SGHRS; CDR2 reads YFSETQ. V was trimmed by 1 base and J by 4 bases, leaving 12 bases between them.

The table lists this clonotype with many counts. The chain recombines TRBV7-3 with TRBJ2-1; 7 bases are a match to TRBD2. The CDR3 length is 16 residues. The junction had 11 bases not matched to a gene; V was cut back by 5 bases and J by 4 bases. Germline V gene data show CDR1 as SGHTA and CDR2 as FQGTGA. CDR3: CASSASGGTTYNEQFF. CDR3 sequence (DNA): TGTGCCAGCAGCGCGTCGGGGGGTACCACATACAATGAGCAGTTCTTC.

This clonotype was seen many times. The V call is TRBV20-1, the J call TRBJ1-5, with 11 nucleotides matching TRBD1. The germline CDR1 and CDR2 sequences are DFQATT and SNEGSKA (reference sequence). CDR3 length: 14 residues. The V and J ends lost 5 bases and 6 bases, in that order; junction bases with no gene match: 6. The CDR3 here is CSASRDRGFQPQHF. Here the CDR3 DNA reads TGCAGTGCTTCTAGGGACAGGGGGTTTCAGCCCCAGCATTTT.

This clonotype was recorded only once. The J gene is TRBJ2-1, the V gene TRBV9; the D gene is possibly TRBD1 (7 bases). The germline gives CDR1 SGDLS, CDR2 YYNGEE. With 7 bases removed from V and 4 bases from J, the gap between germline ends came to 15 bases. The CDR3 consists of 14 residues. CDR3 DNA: TGTGCCAGCGGGGGGACAGCCCTATACAATGAGCAGTTCTTC. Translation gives CASGGTALYNEQFF.

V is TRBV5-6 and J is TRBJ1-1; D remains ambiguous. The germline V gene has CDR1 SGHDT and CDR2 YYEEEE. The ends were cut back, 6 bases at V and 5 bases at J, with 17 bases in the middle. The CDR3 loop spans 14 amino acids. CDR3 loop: CASNSLGSLTEAFF. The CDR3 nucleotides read TGTGCCAGCAACTCACTGGGGTCTTTGACTGAAGCTTTCTTT.

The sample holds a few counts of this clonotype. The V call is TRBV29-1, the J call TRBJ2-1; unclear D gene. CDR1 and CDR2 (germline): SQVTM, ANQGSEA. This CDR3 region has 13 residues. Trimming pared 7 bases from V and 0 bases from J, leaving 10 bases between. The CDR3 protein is CSGIQSSYNEQFF. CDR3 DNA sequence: TGCAGCGGTATCCAGAGCTCCTACAATGAGCAGTTCTTC.

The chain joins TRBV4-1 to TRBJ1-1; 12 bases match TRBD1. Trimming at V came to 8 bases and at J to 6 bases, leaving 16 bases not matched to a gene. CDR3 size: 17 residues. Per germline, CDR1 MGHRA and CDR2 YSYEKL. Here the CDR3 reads CASRDRGRSKGSAEAFF. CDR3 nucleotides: TGCGCCAGCCGGGACAGGGGGCGATCAAAGGGTTCCGCTGAAGCTTTCTTT.

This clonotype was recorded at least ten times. CDR3 loop: CASSVGPNTRQETQYF. In DNA, the CDR3 is TGTGCCAGCAGCGTAGGCCCCAATACCCGCCAAGAGACCCAGTACTTC. The V and J genes are TRBV9 and TRBJ2-5; D unresolved. The V gene lost 0 bases and the J gene lost 1 base, with 13 bases spanning the gap. The CDR3 has 16 amino acids. Germline CDR1 is SGDLS and CDR2 is YYNGEE.

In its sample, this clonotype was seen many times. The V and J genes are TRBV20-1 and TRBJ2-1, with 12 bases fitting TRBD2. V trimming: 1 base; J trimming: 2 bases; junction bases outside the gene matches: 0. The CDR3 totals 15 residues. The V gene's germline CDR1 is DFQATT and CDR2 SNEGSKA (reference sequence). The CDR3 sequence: CSARGLAGAYNEQFF. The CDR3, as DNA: TGCAGTGCTAGAGGACTAGCGGGAGCCTACAATGAGCAGTTCTTC.

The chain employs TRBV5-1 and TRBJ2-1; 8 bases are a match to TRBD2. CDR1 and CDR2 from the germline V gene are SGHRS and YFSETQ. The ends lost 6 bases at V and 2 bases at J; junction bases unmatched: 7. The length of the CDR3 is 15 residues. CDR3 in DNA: TGCGCCAGCAAGCCAGCGGGGGATACCTACAATGAGCAGTTCTTC. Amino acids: CASKPAGDTYNEQFF.

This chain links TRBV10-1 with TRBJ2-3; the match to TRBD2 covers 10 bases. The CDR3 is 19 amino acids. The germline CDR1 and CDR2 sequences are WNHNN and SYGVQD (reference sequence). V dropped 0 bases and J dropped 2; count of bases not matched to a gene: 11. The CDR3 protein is CASSESEIAGGLNTDTQYF. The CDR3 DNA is TGCGCCAGCAGTGAGTCGGAGATAGCGGGGGGCTTAAACACAGATACGCAGTATTTT.

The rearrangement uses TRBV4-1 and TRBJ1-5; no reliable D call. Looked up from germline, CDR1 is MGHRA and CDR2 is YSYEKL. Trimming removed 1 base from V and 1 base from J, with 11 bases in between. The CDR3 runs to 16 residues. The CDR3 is CASSQVASPSNQPQHF. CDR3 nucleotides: TGCGCCAGCAGCCAAGTAGCGTCCCCGAGCAATCAGCCCCAGCATTTT.

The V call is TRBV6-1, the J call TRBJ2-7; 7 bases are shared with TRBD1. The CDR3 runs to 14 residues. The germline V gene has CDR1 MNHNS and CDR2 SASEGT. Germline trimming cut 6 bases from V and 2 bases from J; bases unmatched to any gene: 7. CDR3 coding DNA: TGTGCCAGCAGGGACAGGACCTTCGCCTACGAGCAGTACTTC. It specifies CASRDRTFAYEQYF.

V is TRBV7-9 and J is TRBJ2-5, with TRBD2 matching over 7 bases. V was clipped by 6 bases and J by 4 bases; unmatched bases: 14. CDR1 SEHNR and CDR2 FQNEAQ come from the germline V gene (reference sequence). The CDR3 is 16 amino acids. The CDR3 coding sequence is TGTGCCAGCAGTAACCTTCATGCAGCGGGGCCAGAGACCCAGTACTTC. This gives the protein CASSNLHAAGPETQYF.